Listed below are T cell receptor beta chains from one sample, sequenced in a study of T cell responses to AZD1222 COVID-19 vaccine. Sequencing was performed with immunoSEQ multiplex PCR; in TCRdb, only in-frame clones are kept and a portion is missing. The sample includes fewer than 150,000 clones, over 90% of them seen just once. The sample was peripheral blood, taken on day 0 of AZD1222 vaccination. Source of these receptors: an adult in good health. CDR3s include the opening cysteine and the closing phenylalanine or tryptophan. A D gene is named only where the DNA matches it firmly. Only part of the rows carry a size: once, few, many, or a class if the clone is expanded.

clone size	V gene	D gene	J gene	CDR3 protein	CDR3 DNA
NA	TRBV7-9	NA	TRBJ1-4	CASSDGEKLFF	TGTGCCAGCAGCGATGGTGAAAAACTGTTTTTT
NA	TRBV6-5	NA	TRBJ1-6	CASSRGGGSPLHF	TGTGCCAGCAGTAGGGGGGGTGGTTCACCCCTCCACTTT
NA	TRBV5-1	TRBD1	TRBJ1-4	CASSLQGAANEKLFF	TGCGCCAGCAGCTTACAGGGGGCTGCTAATGAAAAACTGTTTTTT
NA	TRBV27	NA	TRBJ1-6	CASHTGPEYSPLHF	TGTGCCAGTCACACCGGGCCAGAATATTCACCCCTCCACTTT
few	TRBV7-3	TRBD2	TRBJ2-1	CASSLTGGRNEQFF	TGTGCCAGCAGCTTAACCGGCGGGAGAAATGAGCAGTTCTTC
NA	TRBV2	NA	TRBJ2-3	CASRGSADTQYF	TGTGCCAGCAGGGGTAGCGCAGATACGCAGTATTTT
once	TRBV7-2	TRBD1	TRBJ1-2	CASSLRQGGAYGYTF	TGTGCCAGCAGCTTAAGGCAGGGGGGAGCCTATGGCTACACCTTC
once	TRBV6-6	NA	TRBJ1-2	CASSSPGRYGYTF	TGTGCCAGCAGTTCCCCCGGGCGCTATGGCTACACCTTC
NA	TRBV3-1/TRBV3-2	NA	TRBJ2-3	CASSQDFSGGPFSTDTQYF	TGTGCCAGCAGCCAAGATTTTTCCGGGGGGCCCTTTAGCACAGATACGCAGTATTTT
few	TRBV5-4	NA	TRBJ1-6	CASSWGAQSPLHF	TGTGCCAGCAGCTGGGGGGCACAATCACCCCTCCACTTT
NA	TRBV5-6	TRBD1	TRBJ1-5	CASSSGQGGQPQHF	TGTGCCAGCAGCTCCGGACAGGGTGGACAGCCCCAGCATTTT
NA	TRBV29-1	NA	TRBJ1-1	CSVSSRLTPVEAFF	TGCAGCGTTTCTTCCCGTCTTACGCCCGTGGAAGCTTTCTTT
NA	TRBV6-1	NA	TRBJ1-2	CASSEGPLGGYGYTF	TGTGCCAGCAGTGAGGGCCCTTTAGGGGGATATGGCTACACCTTC
NA	TRBV2	NA	TRBJ1-2	CASLAARIYGEGDGYGYTF	TGTGCCAGTTTGGCAGCGCGAATTTACGGGGAGGGGGATGGCTATGGCTACACCTTC
NA	TRBV12-3/TRBV12-4	NA	TRBJ1-3	CASSGRDKRTIYF	TGTGCCAGCAGTGGCCGGGACAAGCGCACCATATATTTT
once	TRBV12-3/TRBV12-4	NA	TRBJ1-1	CASSPIVGGVTFF	TGTGCCAGCAGCCCAATAGTTGGAGGTGTAACTTTCTTT
NA	TRBV4-1	TRBD1	TRBJ2-1	CASSQDFRTGGDEQFF	TGCGCCAGCAGCCAAGACTTCAGGACAGGGGGTGATGAGCAGTTCTTC
NA	TRBV6-5	NA	TRBJ2-7	CASSYSRGGLGEQYF	TGTGCCAGCAGTTACTCGAGAGGGGGACTTGGCGAGCAGTACTTC
NA	TRBV20-1	NA	TRBJ1-3	CSAVGNTIYF	TGCAGTGCAGTTGGAAACACCATATATTTT
NA	TRBV5-5	TRBD2	TRBJ2-1	CASSFGGIFYNEQFF	TGTGCCAGCAGTTTCGGGGGGATTTTTTACAATGAGCAGTTCTTC
NA	TRBV18	TRBD2	TRBJ2-3	CASSPRSGGTDTQYF	TGTGCCAGCTCACCCCGGAGCGGGGGGACAGATACGCAGTATTTT
NA	TRBV7-2	NA	TRBJ1-2	CASSLEVRGRGPGGYTF	TGTGCCAGCAGCTTAGAGGTCAGGGGCAGGGGTCCAGGTGGCTACACCTTC
once	TRBV4-2	TRBD1	TRBJ1-2	CASSHLDPGQAQGYTF	TGTGCCAGCAGCCACCTAGATCCGGGACAGGCGCAGGGCTACACCTTC
NA	TRBV20-1	TRBD2	TRBJ2-3	CSASTGGDAQYF	TGCAGTGCTAGTACGGGGGGAGATGCGCAGTATTTT
NA	TRBV19	TRBD1	TRBJ1-6	CASSATGDSPLHF	TGTGCCAGTAGTGCAACAGGGGATTCACCCCTCCACTTT
NA	TRBV7-9	NA	TRBJ1-4	CASNRNRGNEKLFF	TGTGCCAGCAACCGGAACAGAGGAAATGAAAAACTGTTTTTT
NA	TRBV7-9	NA	TRBJ2-4	CASSLTGAKNIQYF	TGTGCCAGCAGCTTGACAGGAGCCAAAAACATTCAGTACTTC
NA	TRBV3-1/TRBV3-2	TRBD1	TRBJ2-7	CASNRQGAQSEQYF	TGTGCCAGCAACCGTCAGGGGGCGCAATCCGAGCAGTACTTC
NA	TRBV6-4	NA	TRBJ2-3	CASSDRADQDTQYF	TGTGCCAGCAGTGACAGGGCAGATCAAGATACGCAGTATTTT
NA	TRBV5-1	NA	TRBJ1-2	CASNVDSSLGGYTF	TGCGCCAGCAACGTGGACAGTTCTTTGGGTGGCTACACCTTC
NA	TRBV5-4	TRBD1	TRBJ2-7	CASSSTGGSEQYF	TGTGCCAGCAGCTCTACAGGGGGCAGCGAGCAGTACTTC
NA	TRBV7-9	NA	TRBJ2-3	CASSSSLGTIADTQYF	TGTGCCAGCAGCTCCTCACTGGGGACGATCGCAGATACGCAGTATTTT
NA	TRBV27	NA	TRBJ2-1	CASSFGRGDNEQFF	TGTGCCAGCAGTTTCGGCAGGGGGGACAATGAGCAGTTCTTC
NA	TRBV2	NA	TRBJ2-2	CASSEMYLYNTGELFF	TGTGCCAGCAGTGAAATGTATCTTTATAACACCGGGGAGCTGTTTTTT
NA	TRBV5-1	NA	TRBJ2-2	CASSLEGPQKNTGELFF	TGCGCCAGCAGCTTAGAAGGTCCCCAAAAGAACACCGGGGAGCTGTTTTTT
NA	TRBV6-1	NA	TRBJ1-2	CASSEQGNYGYTF	TGTGCCAGCAGTGAACAAGGGAACTATGGCTACACCTTC
NA	TRBV7-2	NA	TRBJ2-7	CASRQDPYSYEQYF	TGTGCCAGCCGACAGGACCCTTACTCCTACGAGCAGTACTTC
NA	TRBV10-3	TRBD1	TRBJ2-7	CAISESGGSSYEQYF	TGTGCCATCAGTGAGTCAGGGGGCTCCTCCTACGAGCAGTACTTC
NA	TRBV3-1/TRBV3-2	NA	TRBJ2-7	CASSTFSYEQYF	TGTGCCAGCAGCACCTTTTCCTACGAGCAGTACTTC
NA	TRBV13	TRBD1	TRBJ1-2	CASRGTGGASYGYTF	TGTGCCAGCCGAGGGACAGGGGGCGCTTCGTATGGCTACACCTTC
NA	TRBV29-1	NA	TRBJ1-2	CSVDEGYGYGYTF	TGCAGCGTTGACGAGGGCTACGGCTATGGCTACACCTTC
NA	TRBV7-9	NA	TRBJ1-1	CASSSGGEAFF	TGTGCCAGCAGCTCTGGAGGTGAAGCTTTCTTT
NA	TRBV4-1	NA	TRBJ2-3	CASSQEHAGGDTQYF	TGCGCCAGCAGCCAAGAACACGCGGGTGGGGATACGCAGTATTTT
NA	TRBV19	NA	TRBJ2-7	CASSITARSYEQYF	TGTGCCAGTAGTATAACGGCCAGATCCTACGAGCAGTACTTC
few	TRBV7-9	NA	TRBJ1-6	CASSPENSPLHF	TGTGCCAGCAGCCCAGAGAATTCACCCCTCCACTTT
NA	TRBV30	NA	TRBJ1-3	CAWTQHTGNTIYF	TGTGCCTGGACTCAACATACTGGAAACACCATATATTTT
once	TRBV19	NA	TRBJ1-1	CASTRRSPVTEAFF	TGTGCCAGTACCCGCCGTTCACCAGTTACTGAAGCTTTCTTT
once	TRBV29-1	NA	TRBJ1-1	CSVQQGNTEAFF	TGCAGCGTTCAACAGGGGAACACTGAAGCTTTCTTT
NA	TRBV5-1	NA	TRBJ1-6	CASRESVSAASRPPLHF	TGCGCCAGCAGGGAATCGGTCAGCGCAGCTTCGAGGCCACCCCTCCACTTT
NA	TRBV19	NA	TRBJ1-3	CASCPRSSGNTIYF	TGTGCCAGTTGTCCACGGAGCTCTGGAAACACCATATATTTT